These 31 T cell receptor beta chains were sequenced from one sample in a study of T cell repertoires in cytomegalovirus infection (dated by TCRdb to about 2019). The instrument was an Illumina HiSeq 1500. TCRdb's own reprocessing of the public reads used fastp at Q25 and MiXCR and kept productive beta chains. Records with the same CDR3 protein are collapsed into one entry carrying the most frequent genes and DNA. Across this sample there are 90,000 to 120,000 distinct CDR3 sequences, with about 22% seen only once. More than 35% of the sample belongs to the ten largest clones. Sequenced material: CD8+ T cells from PBMCs. The receptors originated from a human donor in good health (CMV status not recorded). Some clones in this sample may be carry-over from other donors' samples.

The chain has TRBV5-1 and TRBJ2-7; D possibly uses TRBD1 or TRBD2 (5 bases each). The germline CDR1 and CDR2 sequences are SGHRS and YFSETQ. V shed 2 bases and J shed 3 bases, with 18 bases lying between them. CDR3 size: 16 residues. The CDR3 DNA is TGCGCCAGCAGCTTCCCCCTCCGGGACGGGAACTACGAGCAGTACTTC. It encodes CASSFPLRDGNYEQYF.

This clonotype has ten or more counts. The rearrangement uses TRBV7-6 and TRBJ2-7; D assignment may be TRBD1 or TRBD2 (5 bases each). Per germline, CDR1 SGHVS and CDR2 FNYEAQ. The CDR3 covers 15 residues. Trimming took 5 bases from V and 5 from J, leaving 19 bases between them. The CDR3 loop reads CASSVGPGRRDEQYF. The CDR3, as DNA: TGTGCCAGCAGCGTGGGCCCGGGACGTCGCGACGAGCAGTACTTC.

This clonotype was detected only a few times. V usage is TRBV28 and J usage is TRBJ2-2; 9 bases align to TRBD1. This CDR3 has 17 amino acids. The V segment lost 8 bases and the J segment 5 bases; nucleotides outside the gene matches: 15. The germline gives CDR1 MDHEN, CDR2 SYDVKM. The CDR3 nucleotides read TGTGCCAGCCAAGGCGGGACAGGGTCTACAGGGACCGGGGAGCTGTTTTTT. This sequence encodes CASQGGTGSTGTGELFF.

This clonotype was counted ten times or more. J is TRBJ2-3 and V is TRBV7-2; 9 bases align to TRBD1. The CDR3 contains 13 residues. Germline values: CDR1 SGHTA, CDR2 FQGNSA. V lost 10 bases, J lost 4 bases, and 6 bases stayed unmatched. As DNA, the CDR3 is TGTGCCACCAAGACAGGGGGTCCAGATACGCAGTATTTT. Amino acids: CATKTGGPDTQYF. Full variable domain (outside the CDR3, taken from reference TRBV7-2 and TRBJ2-3): GAGVSQSPSNKVTEKGKDVELRCDPISGHTALYWYRQSLGQGLEFLIYFQGNSAPDKSGLPSDRFSAERTGGSVSTLTIQRTQQEDSAVYLCATKTGGPDTQYFGPGTRLTVL.

V and J are TRBV12-5 and TRBJ2-5; 7 nucleotides line up with TRBD1. This CDR3 contains 16 residues. V trimming: 1 base; J trimming: 1 base; junction bases outside the gene matches: 6. Germline-derived CDR1 and CDR2 are LGHNT and FRNRAP. CDR3 DNA: TGTGCTAGTGGTTTGGCACCTGGACAGGCCCAAGAGACCCAGTACTTC. This sequence encodes CASGLAPGQAQETQYF.

The sample holds a few counts of this clonotype. The V gene is TRBV13, the J gene TRBJ2-7, with 7 positions matching TRBD1. The CDR3 runs to 15 residues. V shed 4 bases and J 3 bases; nucleotides not matched to a gene: 9. Germline CDR1 PRHDT, CDR2 FYEKMQ (reference sequence). CDR3 sequence reads: CASSSNWAGGYEQYF. The CDR3, as DNA: TGTGCCAGCAGCTCCAATTGGGCAGGGGGCTACGAGCAGTACTTC.

This chain joins TRBV9 and TRBJ2-5, with TRBD1 matching 9 bases. V was pared by 2 bases and J by 7 bases, with 9 bases of the junction left unmatched. The CDR3 is 15 amino acids. The germline V gene encodes CDR1 SGDLS and CDR2 YYNGEE. The DNA of the CDR3 is TGTGCCAGCAGCGTGGGACAGGGCGCAGAGTTGACCCAGTACTTC. The encoded protein is CASSVGQGAELTQYF.

About this clonotype itself: The junction differs from germline at one of its ends, possibly a read error. The V and J genes are TRBV7-6 and TRBJ2-3, with D maybe TRBD2 (6 bases). This CDR3 contains 18 residues. Germline assignment: CDR1 SGHVS and CDR2 FNYEAQ. CDR3 residues: CASSLAEGTLSHTDMQYF. In DNA, the CDR3 is TGTGCCAGCAGCTTAGCGGAGGGCACCCTTTCCCACACAGATATGCAGTATTTT.

This clonotype was detected many times. This sequence joins TRBV6-1 and TRBJ2-1; TRBD2 agrees at 8 bases. Germline lookup yields CDR1 MNHNS and CDR2 SASEGT. This CDR3 region has 13 residues. The junction had 6 bases not matched to a gene; V was cut back by 8 bases and J by 6 bases. CDR3 sequence (DNA): TGTGCCAGCGGGCGGGGGGAGGGCAATGAGCAGTTCTTC. Amino acid sequence: CASGRGEGNEQFF.

This clonotype was observed once. V usage is TRBV18 and J usage is TRBJ2-7; 11 bases align to TRBD2. V shed 5 bases, J shed 3 bases, and the junction held 6 bases outside the gene matches. This CDR3 is 15 amino acids long. Germline V CDR1 and CDR2: KGHSH, LQKENI. The CDR3, as DNA: TGTGCCAGCTCATGGACTAGCGGGCCGAACTACGAGCAGTACTTC. Encoded protein: CASSWTSGPNYEQYF.

This clonotype was counted a few times. The genes are TRBV10-1 and TRBJ2-1, with TRBD2 matching 7 bases. The J segment lost 0 bases and the V segment lost 2 bases, leaving 16 bases of the junction unmatched. CDR3 length equals 20 residues. The germline CDR1 and CDR2 sequences are WNHNN and SYGVQD (reference sequence). CDR3 nucleotides: TGCGCCAGCAGTGAGCATCTAGCGGAGCCAACAGCCAGCTCCTACAATGAGCAGTTCTTC. This encodes CASSEHLAEPTASSYNEQFF.

In its sample, this clonotype was seen a few times. The V and J genes are TRBV6-1 and TRBJ1-1; D not certain. The V and J ends lost 4 bases and 5 bases respectively, with 11 bases between them. Germline V gives CDR1 MNHNS, CDR2 SASEGT. CDR3 size: 13 residues. DNA of the CDR3: TGTGCCAGCAGTGGGTCCGAGAGTACTGAAGCTTTCTTT. Protein sequence: CASSGSESTEAFF.

The chain recombines TRBV6-2 or TRBV6-3 with TRBJ1-1; 8 positions match TRBD1. The V gene end was trimmed by 0 bases and the J gene end by 1 base; junction bases not matched to a gene: 10. Germline values: CDR1 MNHEY, CDR2 SVGEGT. This CDR3 contains 18 residues. CDR3 protein: CASSYSVGTGSPNTEAFF. The CDR3 region has the DNA TGTGCCAGCAGTTACTCGGTGGGGACAGGAAGCCCGAACACTGAAGCTTTCTTT.

This clonotype was detected ten times or more. J is TRBJ2-3 and V is TRBV11-2; 14 nucleotides line up with TRBD2. The V segment lost 6 bases and the J segment 4 bases; nucleotides outside the gene matches: 6. Germline CDR1 is SGHAT and CDR2 is FQNNGV. The CDR3 is 16 residues long. CDR3 sequence reads: CASSSPGLAGADTQYF. The CDR3 nucleotides are TGTGCCAGCAGTTCACCGGGACTAGCGGGAGCAGATACGCAGTATTTT.

The rearrangement joins TRBV27 to TRBJ1-1; D is uncertain. Germline V gene lookup returns CDR1 MNHEY and CDR2 SMNVEV (reference sequence). This CDR3 comprises 12 residues. V lost 4 bases and J 4 bases, leaving 7 bases between the germline ends. This chain's CDR3 is CASSSLGTEAFF. The CDR3 coding sequence is TGTGCCAGCAGTTCCCTCGGCACTGAAGCTTTCTTT.

Ten or more counts support this clonotype. This chain uses TRBV7-7 with TRBJ1-5, with D hard to call. Germline V CDR1 and CDR2: SSHAT, FNYEAQ (reference sequence). The CDR3 length is 12 residues. Trimming left V 5 bases short and J 5 bases short, with 7 bases between. The CDR3 sequence: CASSECDQPQHF. In DNA form, the CDR3 reads TGTGCCAGCAGCGAATGCGATCAGCCCCAGCATTTT.

This chain uses TRBV5-1 with TRBJ2-2; 7 bases are a match to TRBD2. The CDR3 runs to 15 residues. V dropped 4 bases and J dropped 0; count of bases not matched to a gene: 3. Per the germline V gene, CDR1 is SGHRS and CDR2 is YFSETQ. As DNA, the CDR3 is TGCGCCAGCAGCCCCGGGAGGCCGAACACCGGGGAGCTGTTTTTT. Translation: CASSPGRPNTGELFF.

The chain employs TRBV6-2 or TRBV6-3 and TRBJ1-1; 9 bases line up with TRBD1. Trimming removed 5 bases from V and 10 bases from J; junction bases left unmatched: 11. Germline V gives CDR1 MNHEY, CDR2 SVGEGT. The CDR3 sequence is 14 residues long. CDR3 DNA sequence: TGTGCCAGCAGTCCGGGACAGGGAGGGAGTCGAGCTTTCTTT. As protein: CASSPGQGGSRAFF.

This chain's CDR3 is CSARGASGRRGDEQFF. CDR3 in DNA: TGCAGTGCTAGAGGGGCTAGCGGGAGGCGGGGCGATGAGCAGTTCTTC. The chain has TRBV20-1 and TRBJ2-1; 11 bases line up with TRBD2. CDR3 length: 16 amino acids. Germline V gives CDR1 DFQATT, CDR2 SNEGSKA (reference sequence). The ends lost 1 base at V and 8 bases at J; junction bases unmatched: 10.

There are a few counts of this clonotype. V and J are TRBV9 and TRBJ2-7; possibly TRBD1 for D (6 bases). Between the trimmed V and J ends, which lost 4 bases and 5 bases, there was a span of 19 bases. There are 15 residues in the CDR3. The V gene's germline CDR1 is SGDLS and CDR2 YYNGEE. CDR3 sequence reads: CASSPYLDSPHEQYF. Written as DNA, the CDR3 is TGTGCCAGCAGCCCTTACCTGGACAGCCCGCACGAGCAGTACTTC. Supplemented by reference TRBV9 and TRBJ2-7, the full variable domain reads DSGVTQTPKHLITATGQRVTLRCSPRSGDLSVYWYQQSLDQGLQFLIQYYNGEERAKGNILERFSAQQFPDLHSELNLSSLELGDSALYFCASSPYLDSPHEQYFGPGTRLTVT.

This clonotype has a count of ten or more. V and J are TRBV7-8 and TRBJ2-5, with 11 bases lining up with TRBD2. There are 18 residues in the CDR3. V shed 2 bases, J shed 0 bases, and the junction held 8 bases outside the gene matches. The germline V gene has CDR1 SGHVS and CDR2 FQNEAQ. This chain's CDR3 is CASSLYLASGRNQETQYF. The DNA of the CDR3 is TGTGCCAGCAGCTTATATCTGGCTAGCGGGAGGAACCAAGAGACCCAGTACTTC.

This clonotype was recorded at least ten times. V is TRBV7-9 and J is TRBJ2-1; D gene unclear. Trimming took off 3 bases at V and 8 bases at J, with 8 bases between the two ends. Germline V gene lookup returns CDR1 SEHNR and CDR2 FQNEAQ (reference sequence). CDR3 length: 12 residues. The CDR3 spells CASSFMPDEQFF. The CDR3 DNA is TGTGCCAGCAGCTTTATGCCGGATGAGCAGTTCTTC.

This clonotype has only a few counts. The chain links TRBV19 to TRBJ1-2; TRBD1 matches 11 bases. J gave up 4 bases and V 7 bases, and 8 bases lay outside the gene matches. The CDR3 has 15 residues. Germline loops: CDR1 LNHDA, CDR2 SQIVND (reference sequence). The CDR3 DNA is TGTGCCAGTACCCTTTCTGGGACAGGGGGCTATGGCTACACCTTC. The encoded protein is CASTLSGTGGYGYTF.

This clonotype showed up just a few times. The V and J genes are TRBV29-1 and TRBJ1-1, with unresolved D. The CDR3 has 12 residues. Per germline, CDR1 SQVTM and CDR2 ANQGSEA. Trimming left V 4 bases short and J 1 base short, with 7 bases between. In nucleotides, the CDR3 is TGCAGCGTTGTAAAGGGGAACACTGAAGCTTTCTTT. Amino acid sequence: CSVVKGNTEAFF.

The chain joins TRBV2 to TRBJ2-1; D might be TRBD1 (5 bases). CDR3 size: 11 residues. Trimming removed 9 bases at V and 4 bases at J, with 7 bases between. CDR1 and CDR2 (germline): SNHLY, FYNNEI. The CDR3 spells CARQVYNEQFF. Written as DNA, the CDR3 is TGTGCCAGACAGGTGTACAATGAGCAGTTCTTC.

This clonotype has a count of ten or more. This chain uses TRBV10-3 with TRBJ2-3; 8 bases agree with TRBD1. This CDR3 comprises 13 residues. In germline, CDR1 is ENHRY, CDR2 SYGVKD. Germline trimming cut 8 bases from V and 6 bases from J; bases unmatched to any gene: 7. In nucleotides, the CDR3 is TGTGCCATCGGTGGACAGGGCCCGGATACGCAGTATTTT. As protein: CAIGGQGPDTQYF.

The chain is built from TRBV5-1 and TRBJ2-1, with 8 positions matching TRBD1. The CDR3 has 14 residues. Trimming took 4 bases from V and 5 from J; bases not matched to a gene: 5. Germline CDR1 reads SGHRS; CDR2 reads YFSETQ. The CDR3 loop is CASSHGTGNNEQFF. The CDR3 nucleotides are TGCGCCAGCAGCCACGGGACAGGCAACAATGAGCAGTTCTTC.

This clonotype was recorded a few times. This chain joins TRBV12-3 or TRBV12-4 and TRBJ2-5; D remains ambiguous. CDR3 size: 15 residues. The ends were cut back, 6 bases at V and 2 bases at J, with 16 bases in the middle. As DNA, the CDR3 is TGTGCCAGCAGCCCAGAGCAGGCCGTTCAAGAGACCCAGTACTTC. This encodes CASSPEQAVQETQYF.

The V call is TRBV12-3 or TRBV12-4, the J call TRBJ1-2; D is ambiguous. The CDR3 length is 14 residues. Trimming cost V 3 bases and J 4 bases, with 12 bases left between them. In nucleotides, the CDR3 is TGTGCCAGCAGTTTTGATGGGCACTCCTATGGCTACACCTTC. The encoded protein is CASSFDGHSYGYTF.

The count of this clonotype is one. This may be a read error: a much more frequent sequence differs by one nucleotide. This chain uses TRBV12-3 or TRBV12-4 with TRBJ2-3; 7 bases are shared with TRBD1. V was pared by 0 bases and J by 6 bases, with 6 bases of the junction left unmatched. The CDR3 consists of 15 residues. The CDR3 spells CASSLAPRTGDTQYF. CDR3 bases: TGTGCCAGCAGTTTAGCCCCTCGGACAGGCGATACGCAGTATTTT.

CDR3 in amino acids: CASSYSSGGELFF. CDR3 in DNA: TGTGCCAGCAGTTATTCGTCCGGCGGGGAGCTGTTTTTT. The chain uses TRBV6-5 and TRBJ2-2; D is uncertain. Germline CDR1 and CDR2: MNHEY and SVGAGI. This CDR3 is built from 13 residues. V lost 3 bases and J lost 7, with 9 bases in between.